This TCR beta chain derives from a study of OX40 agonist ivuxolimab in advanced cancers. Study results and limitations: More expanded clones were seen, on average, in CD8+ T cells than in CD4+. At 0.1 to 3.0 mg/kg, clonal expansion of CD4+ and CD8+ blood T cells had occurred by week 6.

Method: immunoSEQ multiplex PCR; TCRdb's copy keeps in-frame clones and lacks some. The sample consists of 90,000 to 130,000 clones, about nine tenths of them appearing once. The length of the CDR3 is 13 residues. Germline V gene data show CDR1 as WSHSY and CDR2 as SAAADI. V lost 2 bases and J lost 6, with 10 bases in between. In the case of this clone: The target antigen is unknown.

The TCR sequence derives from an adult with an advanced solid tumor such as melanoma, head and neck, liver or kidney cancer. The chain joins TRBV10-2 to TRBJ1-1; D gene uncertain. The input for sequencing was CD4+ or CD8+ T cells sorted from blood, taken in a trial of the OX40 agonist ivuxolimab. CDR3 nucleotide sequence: TGCGCCAGCAGTGAGCGAAGCAGTTCTGAAGCTTTCTTT. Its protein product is CASSERSSSEAFF.